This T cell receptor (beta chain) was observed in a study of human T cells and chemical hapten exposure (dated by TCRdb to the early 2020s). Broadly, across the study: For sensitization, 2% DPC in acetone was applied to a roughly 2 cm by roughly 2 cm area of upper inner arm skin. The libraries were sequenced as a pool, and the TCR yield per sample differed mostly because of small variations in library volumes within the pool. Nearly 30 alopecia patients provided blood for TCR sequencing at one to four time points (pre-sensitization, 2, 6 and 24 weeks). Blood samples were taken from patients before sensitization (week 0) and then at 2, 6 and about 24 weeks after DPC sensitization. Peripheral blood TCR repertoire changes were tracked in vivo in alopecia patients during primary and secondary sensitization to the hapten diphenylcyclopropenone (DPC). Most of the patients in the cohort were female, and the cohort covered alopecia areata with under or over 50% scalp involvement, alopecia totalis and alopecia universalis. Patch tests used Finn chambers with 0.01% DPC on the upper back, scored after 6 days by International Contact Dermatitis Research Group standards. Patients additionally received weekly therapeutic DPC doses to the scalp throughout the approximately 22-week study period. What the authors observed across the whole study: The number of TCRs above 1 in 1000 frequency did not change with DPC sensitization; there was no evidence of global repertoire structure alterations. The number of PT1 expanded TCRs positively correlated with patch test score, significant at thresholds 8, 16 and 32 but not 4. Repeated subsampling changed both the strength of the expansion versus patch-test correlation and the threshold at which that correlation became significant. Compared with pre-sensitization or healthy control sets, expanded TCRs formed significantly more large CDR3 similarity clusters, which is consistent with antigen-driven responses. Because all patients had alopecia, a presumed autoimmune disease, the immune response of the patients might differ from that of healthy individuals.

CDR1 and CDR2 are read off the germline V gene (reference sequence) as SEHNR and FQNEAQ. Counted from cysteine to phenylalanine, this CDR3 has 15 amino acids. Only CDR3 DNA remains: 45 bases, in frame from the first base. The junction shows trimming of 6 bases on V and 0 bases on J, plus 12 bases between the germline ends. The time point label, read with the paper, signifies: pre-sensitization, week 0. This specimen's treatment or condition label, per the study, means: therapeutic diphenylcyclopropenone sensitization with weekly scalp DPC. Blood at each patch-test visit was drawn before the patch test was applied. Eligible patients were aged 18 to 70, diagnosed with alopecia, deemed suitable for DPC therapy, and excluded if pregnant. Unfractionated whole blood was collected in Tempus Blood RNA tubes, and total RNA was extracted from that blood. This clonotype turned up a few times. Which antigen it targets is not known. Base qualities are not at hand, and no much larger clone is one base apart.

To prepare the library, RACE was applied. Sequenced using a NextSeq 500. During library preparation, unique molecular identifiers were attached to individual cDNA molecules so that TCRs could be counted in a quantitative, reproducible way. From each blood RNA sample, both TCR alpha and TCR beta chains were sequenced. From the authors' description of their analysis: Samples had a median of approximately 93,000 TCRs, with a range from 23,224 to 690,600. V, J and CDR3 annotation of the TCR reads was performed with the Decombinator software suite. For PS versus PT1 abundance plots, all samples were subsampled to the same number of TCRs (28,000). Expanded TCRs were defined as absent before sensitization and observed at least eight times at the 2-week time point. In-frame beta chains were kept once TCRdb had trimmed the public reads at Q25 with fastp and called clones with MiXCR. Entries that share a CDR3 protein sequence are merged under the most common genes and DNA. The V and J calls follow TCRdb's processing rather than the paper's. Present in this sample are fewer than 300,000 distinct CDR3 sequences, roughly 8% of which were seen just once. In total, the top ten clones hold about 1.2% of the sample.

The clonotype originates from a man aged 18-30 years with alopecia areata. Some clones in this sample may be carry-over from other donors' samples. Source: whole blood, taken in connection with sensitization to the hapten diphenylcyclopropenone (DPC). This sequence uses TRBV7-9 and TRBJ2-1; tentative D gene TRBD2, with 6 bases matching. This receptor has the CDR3 CASRKGGDSYNEQFF. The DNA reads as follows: TGTGCCAGCAGGAAGGGAGGAGACTCCTACAATGAGCAGTTCTTC.